The source of this TCR beta chain is a study of CXCR3-negative and CXCR3-positive naive CD8 T cells. At the level of the study: Sequencing gave roughly 130 million TRB reads overall, about 1.5 +/- 0.3 million per library. Study results and limitations: Most assays were run on fresh PBMCs (CXCR3 expression partially decreased after cryopreservation). Naive CXCR3-negative and CXCR3-positive cells had similar TRBV-TRBJ usage; memory differed.

Libraries of TRB cDNA were made by 5' RACE and carried UMIs. TCRdb reprocessed the 5' RACE reads and stores each CDR3 protein as one record, lacking DNA. Recorded for this sample: about 45,000 distinct CDR3 sequences. The CDR3 is made up of 16 amino acids. Germline-derived CDR1 and CDR2 are SEHNR and FQNEAQ (reference sequence). Triplicate sorts, 300,000 cells apiece, were made for each CD8+ T cell subset. On this clonotype itself: Its antigen is still unknown.

The specimen sequenced was naive CXCR3- CD8+ T cells from blood. Sample subset: CD45RO-CCR7+CD27+CD95- naive CD8+ T cells lacking CXCR3 (TNR3-). V and J are TRBV7-9 and TRBJ2-7; the TRBD1 assignment by TCRdb is unverifiable without DNA. The receptor's source is a human donor in good health. Some clones in this sample may be carry-over from other donors' samples. The CDR3 here is CASSLSWGPSSYEQYF.